This TCR beta chain was captured by sequencing in a study of CD8 T cells in ankylosing spondylitis. From the 5' RACE reads, TCRdb called clonotypes with MiXCR, one entry per CDR3 protein. Of roughly 700,000 distinct CDR3 sequences listed, under 20% were seen once; the top ten hold 15% to 20%. The CDR3 has 18 residues. The V and J ends lost 3 bases and 5 bases, in that order; junction bases with no gene match: 13. CDR1 is ENHRY and CDR2 is SYGVKD in the germline V gene. To note about this clonotype: The target antigen is unknown.

Study-level results: Disease-linked clones reportedly concentrated significantly in matched ankylosing spondylitis synovial fluid. Blood from ankylosing spondylitis patients appeared to carry a characteristic roughly 8-variant TCR beta motif. The disease-linked clones had a CD8+ phenotype and low blood frequencies.

What was sequenced was blood, either unsorted or a sorted T cell fraction (not recorded which). This TCR was recovered from a male donor with ankylosing spondylitis. The chain recombines TRBV10-3 with TRBJ2-5; TRBD2 matches at 12 bases. The CDR3 loop is CAISEGASGRAAEETQYF. The CDR3, as DNA: TGTGCCATCAGTGAAGGGGCTAGCGGGAGGGCCGCGGAGGAGACCCAGTACTTC.